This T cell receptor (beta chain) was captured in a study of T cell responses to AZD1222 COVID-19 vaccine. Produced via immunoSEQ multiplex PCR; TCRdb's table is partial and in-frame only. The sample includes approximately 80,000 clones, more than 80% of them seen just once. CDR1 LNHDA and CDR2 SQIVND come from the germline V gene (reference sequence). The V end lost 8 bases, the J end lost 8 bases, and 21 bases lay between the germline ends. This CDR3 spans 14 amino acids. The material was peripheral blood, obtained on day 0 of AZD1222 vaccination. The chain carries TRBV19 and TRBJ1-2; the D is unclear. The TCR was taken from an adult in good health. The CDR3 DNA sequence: TGTGCCAGTCGCTTACCGTCTCGATTTGGGGGCTACACCTTC. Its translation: CASRLPSRFGGYTF.